This record covers a single TCR beta chain. Its target is unknown. PCR used 60 Vbeta primers and 13 Jbeta primers. Assay: immunoSEQ multiplex PCR; the TCRdb copy retains only in-frame clones and omits some. In the table there are more than 95,000 clones, around 80% of which are singletons. The sample is drawn from a study of cytomegalovirus exposure and HLA in healthy donors. Broader study findings: When the data were analyzed later, several of the most significant clusters appeared to be linked to common viral pathogens.

The sequence was collected from a female donor in good health and CMV-seronegative. What was sequenced was PBMCs.

In nucleotides, the CDR3 is TGTGCCAGCAGCCCATCGGGGACAGGGAATGAAAAACTGTTTTTT. It yields the protein CASSPSGTGNEKLFF. The V gene is TRBV9, the J gene TRBJ1-4, with TRBD1 identical over 9 bases. Germline values: CDR1 SGDLS, CDR2 YYNGEE. The length of the CDR3 is 15 residues. The ends lost 4 bases at V and 5 bases at J; junction bases unmatched: 6. The whole variable domain, filled in from reference TRBV9 and TRBJ1-4, reads DSGVTQTPKHLITATGQRVTLRCSPRSGDLSVYWYQQSLDQGLQFLIQYYNGEERAKGNILERFSAQQFPDLHSELNLSSLELGDSALYFCASSPSGTGNEKLFFGSGTQLSVL.